This entry lists 20 T cell receptor beta chains sequenced from one sample in a study of T-cell reconstitution after alpha-beta-depleted transplantation in children. Unique molecular identifiers were incorporated into the prepared TCRbeta library. TCRdb independently ran MiXCR on the PCR reads; one entry per CDR3 protein. Of 45,000 or so distinct CDR3 sequences detected, about 50% appear once; the ten largest clones hold more than 30%. The sequencing used peripheral blood, collected before TCRalphabeta/CD19-depleted stem cell transplant. The receptors come from a boy in the first two years of life with SCID, due to receive a stem cell transplant.

The chain joins TRBV10-2 to TRBJ1-1; 7 positions agree with TRBD1. The trim removed 4 bases at V and 4 bases at J, leaving 6 bases unmatched. The CDR3 has 14 residues. The V gene's germline CDR1 is WSHSY and CDR2 SAAADI. In nucleotides, the CDR3 is TGCGCCAGCAGTGGCCCGACAGGGCCCACTGAAGCTTTCTTT. This encodes CASSGPTGPTEAFF.

CDR3 nucleotides: TGCGCCAGTCTTCAAAGGCCGGGACTAGCGGGGGGGGATGAGCAGTTCTTC. Its translation: CASLQRPGLAGGDEQFF. The rearrangement uses TRBV10-2 and TRBJ2-1, with TRBD2 matching over 16 bases. The CDR3 has 17 residues. Germline V gives CDR1 WSHSY, CDR2 SAAADI. Trimming removed 9 bases from V and 8 bases from J; junction bases left unmatched: 13.

The chain combines TRBV21-1 with TRBJ2-4; the table's TRBD1 call for D was not verified on the DNA. TRBV21-1 is a known pseudogene. This CDR3 spans 15 amino acids. In DNA, the CDR3 is TGTGCCAGCAGCAGACCGGGACAGGGCAAAAACATTCAGTACTTC. It translates to CASSRPGQGKNIQYF.

The chain is built from TRBV4-1 and TRBJ2-1; 8 bases are shared with TRBD2. This CDR3 region has 15 residues. Germline CDR1 is MGHRA and CDR2 is YSYEKL. The V gene end was trimmed by 1 base and the J gene end by 14 bases; junction bases not matched to a gene: 13. The CDR3 region is CASSQGPVSSGGEFF. The CDR3 region has the DNA TGCGCCAGCAGCCAAGGCCCGGTCTCGTCCGGGGGGGAGTTCTTC.

This sequence joins TRBV5-1 and TRBJ2-1; 12 bases are a match to TRBD2. The CDR3 sequence is 15 residues long. Germline V gene sequence: CDR1 SGHRS, CDR2 YFSETQ. With V trimmed by 3 bases and J by 6 bases, 4 bases remained unmatched. The CDR3 nucleotides are TGCGCCAGCAGCTCGCTAGCGGGGGGGCTCAATGAGCAGTTCTTC. This codes for CASSSLAGGLNEQFF.

The chain couples TRBV2 to TRBJ2-7; 7 nucleotides align to TRBD2. Germline-derived CDR1 and CDR2 are SNHLY and FYNNEI. CDR3 length: 13 residues. V dropped 5 bases and J dropped 5; count of bases not matched to a gene: 6. The CDR3: CASSPGLHNEQYF. The CDR3 region has the DNA TGTGCCAGCAGTCCGGGACTACACAACGAGCAGTACTTC.

This clonotype is a singleton in its sample. This chain uses TRBV5-6 with TRBJ2-7; D remains unclear. The V end lost 1 base, the J end lost 0 bases, and 11 bases lay between the germline ends. Looked up from germline, CDR1 is SGHDT and CDR2 is YYEEEE. The CDR3 length is 15 residues. The CDR3 DNA follows: TGTGCCAGCAGCTTGATCGCCCTTGACTCCTACGAGCAGTACTTC. Its protein is CASSLIALDSYEQYF. Looking up the rest from reference TRBV5-6 and TRBJ2-7 gives the full variable domain: DAGVTQSPTHLIKTRGQQVTLRCSPKSGHDTVSWYQQALGQGPQFIFQYYEEEERQRGNFPDRFSGHQFPNYSSELNVNALLLGDSALYLCASSLIALDSYEQYFGPGTRLTVT.

This chain connects TRBV4-3 to TRBJ2-7; D is possibly TRBD2 (6 bases). Trimming shortened V by 1 base and J by 1 base, and 14 bases separated the two germline ends. This CDR3 has 16 residues. Germline V CDR1 and CDR2: LGHNA, YSLEER. The CDR3 loop reads CASSQGPGLGSYEQYF. The CDR3 region has the DNA TGCGCCAGCAGCCAAGGGCCGGGACTTGGGTCCTACGAGCAGTACTTC.

At least ten counts were recorded for this clonotype. The chain is built from TRBV7-9 and TRBJ1-1; D perhaps matches TRBD1 (5 bases). The CDR3 loop spans 14 amino acids. Germline values: CDR1 SEHNR, CDR2 FQNEAQ (reference sequence). Trimming took 5 bases from V and 1 from J, leaving 11 bases between them. CDR3 in DNA: TGTGCCAGCAGCCCCTCAGGGTGGAACACTGAAGCTTTCTTT. The encoded protein is CASSPSGWNTEAFF. Combining the CDR3 with reference TRBV7-9 and TRBJ1-1 gives the whole variable domain DTGVSQNPRHKITKRGQNVTFRCDPISEHNRLYWYRQTLGQGPEFLTYFQNEAQLEKSRLLSDRFSAERPKGSFSTLEIQRTEQGDSAMYLCASSPSGWNTEAFFGQGTRLTVV.

CDR3 sequence reads: CASSEGHGEYF. The DNA for the CDR3 is TGCGCCAGCAGCGAGGGACACGGAGAGTACTTC. V gene TRBV5-1 combines with J gene TRBJ2-4; a weak D match, TRBD1 (6 bases). Germline assignment: CDR1 SGHRS and CDR2 YFSETQ. This CDR3 has 11 residues. V lost 4 bases, J lost 14 bases, and 13 bases lay in between.

This clonotype has a handful of counts. The chain links TRBV7-2 to TRBJ2-7; TRBD1 agrees at 9 bases. The CDR3 length is 16 residues. CDR1 and CDR2 (germline): SGHTA, FQGNSA. V shed 1 base and J 3 bases; nucleotides not matched to a gene: 7. DNA for the CDR3: TGTGCCAGCAGCTTAGACCCAGGACAGGGGCTCTACGAGCAGTACTTC. Its protein product is CASSLDPGQGLYEQYF.

The chain links TRBV6-5 to TRBJ1-1; 9 nucleotides align to TRBD1. With V trimmed by 5 bases and J by 11 bases, 3 bases remained unmatched. The germline gives CDR1 MNHEY, CDR2 SVGAGI. This CDR3 contains 11 residues. The CDR3 here is CASSNRGHAFF. The CDR3 nucleotides read TGTGCCAGCAGTAACAGGGGGCATGCTTTCTTT.

This clonotype has more than one count but fewer than ten. The chain employs TRBV4-1 and TRBJ2-1; D is perhaps TRBD2 (6 bases). This CDR3 has 15 residues. V shed 5 bases and J shed 6 bases, with 17 bases lying between them. The germline CDR1 and CDR2 sequences are MGHRA and YSYEKL. In nucleotides, the CDR3 is TGCGCCAGCAGCTCCCTTGTTGCAGCGGGCAATGAGCAGTTCTTC. Its protein is CASSSLVAAGNEQFF.

J is TRBJ1-2 and V is TRBV6-1; a possible D gene is TRBD1 (5 bases). The germline gives CDR1 MNHNS, CDR2 SASEGT. This CDR3 spans 13 amino acids. V was cut by 0 bases and J by 5 bases, with 7 bases left in between. Here the CDR3 reads CASSEAGVYGYTF. The CDR3 DNA reads as TGTGCCAGCAGTGAAGCAGGGGTGTATGGCTACACCTTC.

The table lists this clonotype with a count of one. For the CDR3, the DNA is TGTGCCAGCAGTTCGCGGGGGGGAGAGACCCAGTACTTC. Translation gives CASSSRGGETQYF. The gene calls are TRBV27 and TRBJ2-5; 9 bases line up with TRBD2. CDR3 size: 13 residues. Trimming took 4 bases from V and 4 from J; bases not matched to a gene: 1. Per the germline V gene, CDR1 is MNHEY and CDR2 is SMNVEV (reference sequence).

This chain links TRBV5-1 with TRBJ1-1, with unresolved D. The CDR3 has 15 residues. V was pared by 4 bases and J by 3 bases, with 16 bases between. Germline V lookup: CDR1 SGHRS, CDR2 YFSETQ. CDR3 nucleotides: TGCGCCAGCAGCGCTCGACTAAGACGGGACACTGAAGCTTTCTTT. This codes for CASSARLRRDTEAFF.

This chain's CDR3 is CASRQDTNTGELFF. The CDR3 coding sequence is TGTGCCAGCAGGCAAGACACGAACACCGGGGAGCTGTTTTTT. The J gene is TRBJ2-2, the V gene TRBV12-3 or TRBV12-4; D is unresolved. This CDR3 contains 14 residues. V shed 6 bases and J shed 0 bases, with 8 bases lying between them.

V and J are TRBV4-3 and TRBJ2-7; TRBD1 agrees at 7 bases. Germline lookup yields CDR1 LGHNA and CDR2 YSLEER. The V segment lost 4 bases and the J segment 0 bases; nucleotides outside the gene matches: 3. The CDR3 runs to 14 residues. CDR3 coding DNA: TGCGCCAGCAGCCCCGACAGGGCCTCCTACGAGCAGTACTTC. As protein: CASSPDRASYEQYF.

This clonotype was seen a handful of times. This chain joins TRBV20-1 and TRBJ2-1; 8 bases align to TRBD1. The V gene's germline CDR1 is DFQATT and CDR2 SNEGSKA (reference sequence). The CDR3 totals 15 residues. V gave up 2 bases and J gave up 3 bases; unmatched junction bases: 6. CDR3 bases: TGCAGTGCTAGAACTCCGGGACAGGACTACAATGAGCAGTTCTTC. As protein: CSARTPGQDYNEQFF.

The chain carries TRBV6-1 and TRBJ1-4; D might be TRBD1 (5 bases). Germline loops: CDR1 MNHNS, CDR2 SASEGT. The CDR3 sequence is 14 residues long. Trimming left V 6 bases short and J 7 bases short, with 15 bases between. CDR3 loop: CASSLPGGGEKLFF. For the CDR3, the DNA is TGTGCCAGCAGCCTTCCCGGGGGTGGTGAAAAACTGTTTTTT.